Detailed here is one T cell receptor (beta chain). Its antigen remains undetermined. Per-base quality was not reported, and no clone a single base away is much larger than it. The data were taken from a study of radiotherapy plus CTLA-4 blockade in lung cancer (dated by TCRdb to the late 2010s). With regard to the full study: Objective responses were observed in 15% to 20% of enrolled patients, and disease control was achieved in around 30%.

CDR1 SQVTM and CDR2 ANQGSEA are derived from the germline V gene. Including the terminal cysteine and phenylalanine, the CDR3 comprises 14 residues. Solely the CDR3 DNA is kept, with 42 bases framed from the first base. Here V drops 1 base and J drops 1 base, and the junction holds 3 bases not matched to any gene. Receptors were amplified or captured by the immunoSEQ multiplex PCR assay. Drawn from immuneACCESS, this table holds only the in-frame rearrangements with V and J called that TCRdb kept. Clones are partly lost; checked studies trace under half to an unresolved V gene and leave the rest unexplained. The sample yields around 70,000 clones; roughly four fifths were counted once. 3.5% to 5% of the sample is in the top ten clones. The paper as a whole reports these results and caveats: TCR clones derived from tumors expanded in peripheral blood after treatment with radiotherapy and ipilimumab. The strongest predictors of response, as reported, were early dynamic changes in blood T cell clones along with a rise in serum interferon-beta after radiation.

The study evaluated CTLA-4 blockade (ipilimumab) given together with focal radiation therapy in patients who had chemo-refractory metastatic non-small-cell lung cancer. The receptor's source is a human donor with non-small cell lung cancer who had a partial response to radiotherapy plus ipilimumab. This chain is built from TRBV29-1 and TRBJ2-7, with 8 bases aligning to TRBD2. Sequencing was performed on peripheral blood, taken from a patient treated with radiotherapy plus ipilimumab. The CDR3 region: CSVEGPSGSYEQYF. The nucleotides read TGCAGCGTTGAAGGCCCTAGCGGGTCCTACGAGCAGTACTTC.